The 29 T cell receptor beta chains reported below all come from one sample, sequenced in a study of PD-1 blockade in classical Hodgkin lymphoma. Profiling relied on immunoSEQ multiplex PCR, and the TCRdb table lists in-frame clones only, not all of them. The repertoire holds more than 40,000 clones, 65% to 70% seen once, with about 2.6% in the top ten. The sample's time point: cycle 4 day 1 (C4D1), after 5 to 7 weeks of nivolumab. Every patient was affected by relapse after autologous stem cell transplantation, while exposure to brentuximab vedotin was not uniform. The sample was peripheral blood mononuclear cells (PBMCs), taken before the fourth cycle of nivolumab. These receptors all stem from a human donor with classical Hodgkin lymphoma.

The chain is built from TRBV11-2 and TRBJ1-4; 7 nucleotides line up with TRBD1. J lost 4 bases, V lost 3 bases, and 5 bases had no gene match. The CDR3 loop spans 15 amino acids. Germline V gene lookup returns CDR1 SGHAT and CDR2 FQNNGV. The CDR3 coding sequence is TGTGCCAGCAGCTTTGGGACAGAGAATAATGAAAAACTGTTTTTT. Translation gives CASSFGTENNEKLFF.

The chain recombines TRBV7-3 with TRBJ1-2; 7 positions agree with TRBD1. Germline V gene data show CDR1 as SGHTA and CDR2 as FQGTGA. The trim removed 4 bases at V and 6 bases at J, leaving 2 bases unmatched. This CDR3 region has 12 residues. The CDR3 sequence: CASSSGTDGYTF. CDR3 bases: TGTGCCAGCAGCTCAGGGACAGATGGCTACACCTTC.

The CDR3 DNA follows: TGTGCCAGCAGACTGTTAGGGGCTGGACAGGAAGCTTTCTTT. Translating it yields CASRLLGAGQEAFF. The chain recombines TRBV7-8 with TRBJ1-1; possible D gene TRBD1, 6 bases. The CDR3 is 14 residues long. In germline, CDR1 is SGHVS, CDR2 FQNEAQ. V gave up 6 bases and J gave up 8 bases, with 19 bases separating them.

The gene calls are TRBV7-9 and TRBJ2-7; D perhaps matches TRBD2 (7 bases). This CDR3 contains 13 residues. CDR1 SEHNR and CDR2 FQNEAQ come from the germline V gene (reference sequence). The V end was cut by 1 base, the J end by 6 bases, with 10 bases between. The CDR3: CASSLDGGREQYF. The CDR3 DNA reads as TGTGCCAGCAGCTTAGACGGGGGGCGCGAGCAGTACTTC.

The CDR3, as DNA: TGTGCCAGCAGCTTAGATTTTGCGGGATTCTACTCTGGAAACACCATATATTTT. It yields the protein CASSLDFAGFYSGNTIYF. The chain is built from TRBV11-2 and TRBJ1-3, with D unresolved. The CDR3 runs 18 residues. The V and J ends lost 0 bases and 0 bases respectively, with 15 bases between them. In germline, CDR1 is SGHAT, CDR2 FQNNGV. Using reference TRBV11-2 and TRBJ1-3 for the parts outside the CDR3, the full variable domain is EAGVAQSPRYKIIEKRQSVAFWCNPISGHATLYWYQQILGQGPKLLIQFQNNGVVDDSQLPKDRFSAERLKGVDSTLKIQPAKLEDSAVYLCASSLDFAGFYSGNTIYFGEGSWLTVV.

The rearrangement joins TRBV6-5 to TRBJ1-5; weak D call: TRBD1 (6 bases). The germline CDR1 and CDR2 sequences are MNHEY and SVGAGI. The CDR3 covers 14 residues. V gave up 8 bases and J gave up 0 bases, with 11 bases separating them. The CDR3 nucleotides read TGTGCCAGCGCTTGGACAGCTAGCAATCAGCCCCAGCATTTT. It codes for CASAWTASNQPQHF.

The chain couples TRBV6-6 to TRBJ1-2, with a tentative D call TRBD1 (5 bases). Germline CDR1 and CDR2: MNHNY and SVGAGI (reference sequence). Trimming took 7 bases from V and 12 from J, leaving 18 bases between them. The CDR3 sequence is 12 residues long. CDR3 sequence: CASTERGLLDTF. In DNA, the CDR3 is TGTGCCAGCACGGAGAGGGGTTTGCTGGACACCTTC.

The genes are TRBV11-2 and TRBJ2-7; D is unresolved. Trimming removed 1 base from V and 3 bases from J, with 16 bases in between. Germline V gene data show CDR1 as SGHAT and CDR2 as FQNNGV. The CDR3 has 16 residues. CDR3 nucleotide sequence: TGTGCCAGCAGCTTAGCCGGCCCGTCGGCGGTCTACGAGCAGTACTTC. Translated, it gives CASSLAGPSAVYEQYF.

The gene calls are TRBV30 and TRBJ1-1; no definite D call. V was pared by 1 base and J by 0 bases, with 3 bases between. Germline V gives CDR1 GTSNPN, CDR2 SVGIG (reference sequence). This CDR3 is 12 amino acids long. CDR3 residues: CAWSGVNTEAFF. CDR3 nucleotides: TGTGCCTGGAGTGGAGTGAACACTGAAGCTTTCTTT.

This clone was detected ten times or more. This chain links TRBV6-6 with TRBJ1-1, with a tentative D call TRBD1 (5 bases). V shed 4 bases and J shed 3 bases, with 12 bases lying between them. CDR1 is MNHNY, CDR2 SVGAGI, per germline (reference sequence). The CDR3 has 14 residues. The DNA of the CDR3 is TGTGCCAGCAGTTTGTGGGGCCCGGACACTGAAGCTTTCTTT. Residues: CASSLWGPDTEAFF.

This chain links TRBV5-4 with TRBJ2-2; 11 bases line up with TRBD1. The CDR3 is 17 residues long. Trimming at V came to 2 bases and at J to 3 bases, leaving 6 bases not matched to a gene. Germline loops: CDR1 SGHNT, CDR2 YYREEE (reference sequence). The DNA for the CDR3 is TGTGCCAGCAGCTTCCCAGGGACAGGGGGATACACCGGGGAGCTGTTTTTT. The encoded protein is CASSFPGTGGYTGELFF.

With regard to this clone: Other DNA sequences in the same sample also yield this CDR3. The gene calls are TRBV5-6 and TRBJ2-2; no firm D call. The ends were cut back, 2 bases at V and 1 base at J, with 6 bases in the middle. Germline CDR1 is SGHDT and CDR2 is YYEEEE. The CDR3 runs 14 residues. The CDR3 loop reads CASSFTVNTGELFF. CDR3 bases: TGTGCCAGCAGCTTCACGGTGAACACCGGGGAGCTGTTTTTT. The full variable domain, in which reference TRBV5-6 and TRBJ2-2 provide the parts outside the CDR3, is DAGVTQSPTHLIKTRGQQVTLRCSPKSGHDTVSWYQQALGQGPQFIFQYYEEEERQRGNFPDRFSGHQFPNYSSELNVNALLLGDSALYLCASSFTVNTGELFFGEGSRLTVL.

The V and J genes are TRBV4-3 and TRBJ2-1, with TRBD2 matching over 15 bases. This CDR3 comprises 18 residues. Germline CDR1 and CDR2: LGHNA and YSLEER. With 1 base clipped from V and 3 bases from J, the junction kept 4 bases outside the gene matches. CDR3 DNA: TGCGCCAGCAGCCAAGGGACTAGCGGGGGGGCCTTCTACAATGAGCAGTTCTTC. Translated, it gives CASSQGTSGGAFYNEQFF.

The rearrangement uses TRBV5-1 and TRBJ1-1; 11 bases line up with TRBD1. This CDR3 has 15 amino acids. CDR1 SGHRS and CDR2 YFSETQ come from the germline V gene. V lost 2 bases, J lost 2 bases, and 2 bases stayed unmatched. DNA for the CDR3: TGCGCCAGCAGCTTACGGACAGGGGGCAACACTGAAGCTTTCTTT. This gives the protein CASSLRTGGNTEAFF.

In this sample, this clone turned up a few times. This chain joins TRBV7-8 and TRBJ2-5; D may be TRBD2 (5 bases). The V end lost 1 base, the J end lost 2 bases, and 8 bases lay between the germline ends. The CDR3 is 14 amino acids. Germline V CDR1 and CDR2: SGHVS, FQNEAQ. The CDR3 is CASSLGTPQETQYF. The CDR3 coding sequence is TGTGCCAGCAGCTTAGGGACTCCTCAAGAGACCCAGTACTTC.

This clone was observed a handful of times. The V call is TRBV5-1, the J call TRBJ1-1; TRBD1 aligns across 8 bases. Germline V gene lookup returns CDR1 SGHRS and CDR2 YFSETQ. This CDR3 is 15 amino acids long. V lost 0 bases to trimming and J lost 1 base; unmatched junction nucleotides: 2. The CDR3 nucleotides are TGCGCCAGCAGCTTGGGTACAGGGGGGAACACTGAAGCTTTCTTT. Translated, it gives CASSLGTGGNTEAFF.

The V gene is TRBV2, the J gene TRBJ1-5; tentatively, D is TRBD1 (5 bases). V gave up 4 bases and J gave up 2 bases, with 9 bases separating them. This CDR3 has 14 residues. Germline V gives CDR1 SNHLY, CDR2 FYNNEI. CDR3 protein: CASSGGVGNQPQHF. CDR3 DNA: TGTGCCAGCAGTGGAGGGGTAGGCAATCAGCCCCAGCATTTT. Looking up the rest from reference TRBV2 and TRBJ1-5 gives the full variable domain: EPEVTQTPSHQVTQMGQEVILRCVPISNHLYFYWYRQILGQKVEFLVSFYNNEISEKSEIFDDQFSVERPDGSNFTLKIRSTKLEDSAMYFCASSGGVGNQPQHFGDGTRLSIL.

This sequence joins TRBV4-1 and TRBJ2-3, with 12 bases identical to TRBD2. The V gene's germline CDR1 is MGHRA and CDR2 YSYEKL. This CDR3 has 18 residues. The junction had 18 bases not matched to a gene; V was cut back by 3 bases and J by 11 bases. CDR3 region: CASSQREGLAGPQGEQYF. The CDR3 DNA follows: TGCGCCAGCAGCCAGAGAGAAGGACTAGCGGGGCCGCAAGGGGAGCAGTATTTT.

The J gene is TRBJ2-5, the V gene TRBV18, with 10 bases fitting TRBD1. Looked up from germline, CDR1 is KGHSH and CDR2 is LQKENI. V dropped 1 base and J dropped 5; count of bases not matched to a gene: 4. CDR3 length: 15 amino acids. The CDR3 is CASSPRTGGVETQYF. In DNA form, the CDR3 reads TGTGCCAGCTCACCACGGACAGGGGGTGTCGAGACCCAGTACTTC.

This sequence joins TRBV5-1 and TRBJ1-2; D perhaps matches TRBD1 (6 bases). Germline V lookup: CDR1 SGHRS, CDR2 YFSETQ. Trimming removed 3 bases at V and 0 bases at J, with 21 bases between. This CDR3 contains 18 residues. CDR3 nucleotide sequence: TGCGCCAGCAGCTCAGGCAGGGGTTACGACAATACTAACTATGGCTACACCTTC. It is translated as CASSSGRGYDNTNYGYTF.

This clone was seen only a few times. This sequence joins TRBV6-4 and TRBJ1-1; D gene unclear. This CDR3 contains 13 residues. CDR1 and CDR2 from the germline V gene are MRHNA and SNTAGT. V lost 3 bases, J lost 10 bases, and 15 bases lay in between. This CDR3 is CASSEEALGRAFF. The CDR3 coding sequence is TGTGCCAGCAGTGAAGAGGCACTCGGGCGAGCTTTCTTT.

V and J are TRBV27 and TRBJ1-1, with D possibly matching TRBD1 (6 bases). Germline CDR1 and CDR2: MNHEY and SMNVEV (reference sequence). The CDR3 is 16 amino acids. V lost 6 bases, J lost 0 bases, and 17 bases lay in between. The CDR3 reads CASSQKLDSLNTEAFF. The CDR3 nucleotides read TGTGCCAGCAGCCAGAAACTGGACAGTCTGAACACTGAAGCTTTCTTT.

The rearrangement joins TRBV30 to TRBJ1-2; 9 bases are a match to TRBD1. The CDR3 totals 12 residues. Per germline, CDR1 GTSNPN and CDR2 SVGIG (reference sequence). Trimming took 7 bases from V and 4 from J; bases not matched to a gene: 4. CDR3 bases: TGTGCCTCCGGGACAGGGCCCTATGGCTACACCTTC. As protein: CASGTGPYGYTF.

The J gene is TRBJ2-7, the V gene TRBV11-1; D unclear. The CDR3 is 13 amino acids. Germline V gene sequence: CDR1 SGHAT, CDR2 FQDESV (reference sequence). V gave up 2 bases and J gave up 3 bases, with 8 bases separating them. CDR3 DNA sequence: TGTGCCAGCAGCTTAACGTACAGCTACGAGCAGTACTTC. Protein: CASSLTYSYEQYF.

V is TRBV7-2 and J is TRBJ2-7; no definite D call. The CDR3 totals 13 residues. Germline V gives CDR1 SGHTA, CDR2 FQGNSA. V dropped 5 bases and J dropped 0 bases, with 8 bases sitting between them. The CDR3 loop is CASSTLSSYEQYF. The CDR3 bases are TGTGCCAGCAGCACTCTTAGCTCCTACGAGCAGTACTTC. The full variable domain, in which reference TRBV7-2 and TRBJ2-7 provide the parts outside the CDR3, is GAGVSQSPSNKVTEKGKDVELRCDPISGHTALYWYRQSLGQGLEFLIYFQGNSAPDKSGLPSDRFSAERTGGSVSTLTIQRTQQEDSAVYLCASSTLSSYEQYFGPGTRLTVT.

This clone was recorded only once. J is TRBJ2-7 and V is TRBV5-5, with TRBD1 identical over 7 bases. Germline assignment: CDR1 SGHKS and CDR2 YYEKEE (reference sequence). CDR3 size: 15 residues. The ends lost 1 base at V and 2 bases at J; junction bases unmatched: 6. DNA for the CDR3: TGTGCCAGCAGCTTGTCAGTGACAGGGACCTACGAGCAGTACTTC. Its translation: CASSLSVTGTYEQYF.

A few counts support this clone. V and J are TRBV4-2 and TRBJ2-3, with a tentative D call TRBD1 (5 bases). Looked up from germline, CDR1 is LGHNA and CDR2 is YNFKEQ. The length of the CDR3 is 14 residues. Trimming took 5 bases from V and 4 from J, leaving 13 bases between them. CDR3 sequence reads: CASSKGQGPDTQYF. CDR3 nucleotide sequence: TGTGCCAGCAGCAAGGGCCAGGGCCCAGATACGCAGTATTTT.

V is TRBV11-2 and J is TRBJ2-2; possible D gene TRBD1, 6 bases. V was shortened by 5 bases and J by 5 bases, with 15 bases between the two germline ends. CDR1 and CDR2 (germline): SGHAT, FQNNGV. The CDR3 runs 15 residues. The CDR3 here is CASSRDRRVTGELFF. In nucleotides, the CDR3 is TGTGCCAGCAGCCGTGACAGGAGAGTTACCGGGGAGCTGTTTTTT.

Only one count was recorded for this clone. This sequence joins TRBV5-6 and TRBJ1-2; D gene unclear. There are 13 residues in the CDR3. The V end was cut by 4 bases, the J end by 5 bases, with 12 bases between. Germline CDR1 SGHDT, CDR2 YYEEEE. The CDR3 protein is CASSLGRGYGYTF. The CDR3 DNA reads as TGTGCCAGCAGCCTGGGCCGGGGTTATGGCTACACCTTC.